A selection of T cell receptor beta chains follows, all from one sample in a study of blood T cells in healthy people across ages. TCRdb independently ran MiXCR on the 5' RACE reads; one entry per CDR3 protein. The sample consists of 650,000 to 700,000 distinct CDR3 sequences, over 40% of them appearing once. The specimen was blood. The receptors come from an elderly woman in good health. Each CDR3 is given with its conserved first and last residue. The D gene is left open where the match is weak. Expanded clones are given a class, and other clones once, few, many or no size at all.

J,V,size,D,DNA,CDR3
TRBJ1-1,TRBV7-2,-,-,TGTGCCAACAGCTTCAGTGATCTGAACACTGAAGCTTTCTTT,CANSFSDLNTEAFF
TRBJ2-2,TRBV29-1,-,-,TGCAGCGTTGAATTACGGACTGTCCCTAACACCGGGGAGCTGTTTTTT,CSVELRTVPNTGELFF
TRBJ2-3,TRBV12-3/TRBV12-4,many,TRBD2,TGTGCCAGCAGCCCCACTAGCGCGACTTCTTATACGCAGTATTTT,CASSPTSATSYTQYF
TRBJ2-7,TRBV7-2,many,TRBD2,TGTGCCAGCAGCTTAGTTACGGGGGGTCGGGACGAGCAGTACTTC,CASSLVTGGRDEQYF
TRBJ1-4,TRBV12-3/TRBV12-4,once,TRBD1,TGTGCCAGCAGAGGACAGGCAGGGAGGGAAAAACTGTTTTTT,CASRGQAGREKLFF
TRBJ2-5,TRBV10-3,-,TRBD2,TGTGCCATCAGTCCAGCCGGGACTAGCGGGACCGAAGAGACCCAGTACTTC,CAISPAGTSGTEETQYF
TRBJ2-4,TRBV5-1,-,-,TGCGCCAGCCGGCCCCAGCGAGGATTGAACATTCAGTACTTC,CASRPQRGLNIQYF
TRBJ2-5,TRBV18,few,-,TGTGCCAGCTCAACGAGAGACAGGATCGGTGAGCAGTACTTC,CASSTRDRIGEQYF
TRBJ2-3,TRBV20-1,-,TRBD2,TGCAGTGCTTCGGCGGGGGGGGTAGATACGCAGTATTTT,CSASAGGVDTQYF
TRBJ2-7,TRBV10-3,-,-,TGTGCCATCAGCGCCGACGGGTTTGTCTACGAGCAGTACTTC,CAISADGFVYEQYF
TRBJ2-1,TRBV18,many,TRBD2,TGTGCCAGCTCACCGGCTAGCGGGAGCCGCGCCTACAATGAGCAGTTCTTC,CASSPASGSRAYNEQFF
TRBJ1-2,TRBV4-1,-,-,TGCGCCAGCAGCCCCTCCCTCGGACCTCGAGAGAGCTACACCTTC,CASSPSLGPRESYTF
TRBJ1-4,TRBV7-9,once,TRBD1,TGTGCCATCAGCCGGGGACAGGTTGAAAAACTGTTTTTT,CAISRGQVEKLFF
TRBJ2-1,TRBV7-9,many,TRBD2,TGTGCCAGCAGCCCACCGGGACTAGCTGGTAATGAGCAGTTCTTC,CASSPPGLAGNEQFF
TRBJ2-7,TRBV2,many,TRBD2,TGTGCCAGCAGTCTAGCGGGAGTTTACGAGCAGTACTTC,CASSLAGVYEQYF
TRBJ2-5,TRBV3-1,-,TRBD2,TGTGCCAGCAGCCAAGGAATTAGCGGGGGCCACCAAGAGACCCAGTACTTC,CASSQGISGGHQETQYF
TRBJ2-1,TRBV3-1,-,-,TGTGCCAGCAGCCACCTATTAGTGCTCCATGAGCAGTTCTTC,CASSHLLVLHEQFF
TRBJ1-5,TRBV3-1,few,-,TGTGCCAGCAGCCAAGAAAGGGATCAGCCCCAGCATTTT,CASSQERDQPQHF
TRBJ2-1,TRBV6-5,many,-,TGTGCCAGCAGTGACTCGGCTGAAAATGAGCAGTTCTTC,CASSDSAENEQFF
TRBJ1-6,TRBV20-1,few,TRBD1,TGCAGTGCTAGCGGACAGGGCCAAGGTTCACCCCTCCACTTT,CSASGQGQGSPLHF
TRBJ2-1,TRBV11-2,few,TRBD2,TGTGCCAGCAGCTTCTCTACTAGCGGGAGGAGGAATGAGCAGTTCTTC,CASSFSTSGRRNEQFF
TRBJ1-1,TRBV12-3/TRBV12-4,-,-,TGTGCCAGCAGCCTCAGGGAGACCACTGAAGCTTTCTTT,CASSLRETTEAFF
TRBJ1-2,TRBV4-3,-,TRBD1,TGCGCCAGCAGCGCACGGACAGGGAATATGGACTATGGTTACACCTTC,CASSARTGNMDYGYTF
TRBJ1-2,TRBV2,once,-,TGTGCCAGCGGTGAGGACGGGAATGTGGACGGCTACACCTTC,CASGEDGNVDGYTF
TRBJ2-5,TRBV4-3,-,TRBD1,TGCGCCAGCAGCCAACTACACACGGACAGGGGGCAAGAGACCCAGTACTTC,CASSQLHTDRGQETQYF
TRBJ1-5,TRBV12-3/TRBV12-4,-,TRBD1,TGTGCCAGCAGTTCTGGCAGGGACAGGGGCGTCAATCAGCCCCAGCATTTT,CASSSGRDRGVNQPQHF
TRBJ2-1,TRBV7-9,-,-,TGTGCCAGCAACTTAGGGGAGAGCTCCTACAATGAGCAGTTCTTC,CASNLGESSYNEQFF
TRBJ1-2,TRBV7-4,-,TRBD1,TGTGCCAGCAGCTTAGGTGGGACAGAACTCCGTGGCTACACCTTC,CASSLGGTELRGYTF
TRBJ2-7,TRBV7-9,many,-,TGTGCCAGCAGCTTAGCCGTACTAACCTACGAGCAGTACTTC,CASSLAVLTYEQYF
TRBJ2-5,TRBV5-1,few,-,TGCGCCAGCACAGCCGGGGCCAAAGGCATTGAGACCCAGTACTTC,CASTAGAKGIETQYF
TRBJ2-5,TRBV18,few,TRBD2,TGTGCCAGCTCACCGAGGAGAGCGGGGATCGAAGAGACCCAGTACTTC,CASSPRRAGIEETQYF
TRBJ2-4,TRBV18,once,TRBD1,TGTGCCAGCTCACTCGGGACAGGAGGCCAAAACATTCAGTACTTC,CASSLGTGGQNIQYF
TRBJ2-1,TRBV12-3/TRBV12-4,-,-,TGTGCCAGCAGCCAACCCCCAGTGGGGGGTTACAATGAGCAGTTCTTC,CASSQPPVGGYNEQFF
TRBJ2-1,TRBV2,many,TRBD2,TGTGCCAGCAGTGAAGCTCCGGGACTAACGATCCCGGCGTTCTTC,CASSEAPGLTIPAFF
TRBJ1-2,TRBV6-5,-,-,TGTGCCAGCAGTTACTCCGGGCAAACTAACTATGGCTACACCTTC,CASSYSGQTNYGYTF
TRBJ1-5,TRBV28,many,-,TGTGCCAGCAAGTACTCCGGCAGCAATCAGCCCCAGCATTTT,CASKYSGSNQPQHF
TRBJ2-5,TRBV13,few,TRBD1,TGTGCCAGCAGCACTCGGGACAGCCAAGAGACCCAGTACTTC,CASSTRDSQETQYF
TRBJ2-5,TRBV28,-,TRBD1,TGTGCCAGCAGGTCCGGGACAGGGGGCGGGGAGACCCAGTACTTC,CASRSGTGGGETQYF
TRBJ1-2,TRBV7-9,-,TRBD1,TGTGCCAGCCGTCGGACAGGGGAAACCTATGGCTACACCTTC,CASRRTGETYGYTF
TRBJ2-3,TRBV27,-,-,TGTGCCAGCAGCCCCTGGCGGTCCAGGCCCACAGATACGCAGTATTTT,CASSPWRSRPTDTQYF
TRBJ2-2,TRBV18,-,-,TGTGCCAGCTCACCGCCTAACACACAGGTCGGGGAGCTGTTTTTT,CASSPPNTQVGELFF
TRBJ2-1,TRBV3-1,few,-,TGTGCCAGCAGCCAAAGTTTAGGGGGTTACAATGAGCAGTTCTTC,CASSQSLGGYNEQFF
TRBJ2-1,TRBV14,-,-,TGTGCCGGCAGCCAAGCAAAGGCAACCTACTTCAATGAGCAGTTCTTC,CAGSQAKATYFNEQFF
TRBJ2-2,TRBV6-5,many,TRBD1,TGTGCCAGCAGGACAGGGATTGACACCGGGGAGCTGTTTTTT,CASRTGIDTGELFF
TRBJ2-5,TRBV12-3/TRBV12-4,once,-,TGTGCCAGCAGTTTAGTGGAACGGGGAGGAGAGACCCAGTACTTC,CASSLVERGGETQYF
TRBJ2-1,TRBV20-1,-,TRBD2,TGCAGTGCTGGAGGGGCTAGCGGGGGGATCGATGAGCAGTTCTTC,CSAGGASGGIDEQFF
TRBJ2-2,TRBV7-2,-,TRBD2,TGTGCCAGCAGCTTAAGCGGGACCGTAAACACCGGGGAGCTGTTTTTT,CASSLSGTVNTGELFF
TRBJ2-5,TRBV29-1,many,TRBD1,TGCAGCGTTGGGGGACAGCTTCGGGAGACCCAGTACTTC,CSVGGQLRETQYF
TRBJ2-7,TRBV27,many,-,TGTGCCAGCAGCTTAGGAGGTAGTACCTACGAGCAGTACTTC,CASSLGGSTYEQYF
TRBJ2-1,TRBV5-6,-,TRBD1,TGTGCCAGCAGCTTCTCCATTGGGGACAGGGACTCCTACAATGAGCAGTTCTTC,CASSFSIGDRDSYNEQFF
TRBJ2-7,TRBV20-1,many,TRBD1,TGCAGTGCACCGGGACAGGGCCTCTACGAGCAGTACTTC,CSAPGQGLYEQYF
TRBJ2-1,TRBV5-1,many,-,TGCGCCAGCAGCTTTACCGGGACTGCTGACAATGAGCAGTTCTTC,CASSFTGTADNEQFF
TRBJ2-1,TRBV18,-,-,TGTGCCAGCTCCGTGGCAGAGCAAGACAATGAGCAGTTCTTC,CASSVAEQDNEQFF
TRBJ2-7,TRBV29-1,-,-,TGCAGCGTTGGCAGGGACTACGAGCAGTACTTC,CSVGRDYEQYF
TRBJ2-4,TRBV28,-,-,TGTGCCAGCAGTGCCCCCAACGCCAAAAACATTCAGTACTTC,CASSAPNAKNIQYF